The 20 T cell receptor beta chains below all came from one sample that was sequenced in a study of cytomegalovirus exposure and HLA in healthy donors. The PCR made use of 60 Vbeta and 13 Jbeta primers. Using immunoSEQ multiplex PCR, the repertoire was profiled, and TCRdb retains in-frame clones only, with some absent. The table has about 42,000 clones, 40% to 60% seen once. The specimen was PBMCs. All receptors derive from a human donor in good health.

This clone came up a few times. The rearrangement uses TRBV30 and TRBJ1-4; weak D call: TRBD1 (5 bases). V lost 2 bases and J 7 bases, leaving 14 bases between the germline ends. This CDR3 spans 14 amino acids. Germline values: CDR1 GTSNPN, CDR2 SVGIG (reference sequence). The CDR3 is CAWSFVGQTEKLFF. The CDR3 DNA reads TGTGCCTGGAGTTTTGTGGGGCAGACTGAAAAACTGTTTTTT.

The rearrangement joins TRBV4-3 to TRBJ2-5; 9 bases match TRBD2. Germline-derived CDR1 and CDR2 are LGHNA and YSLEER. The trim removed 1 base at V and 2 bases at J, leaving 11 bases unmatched. The CDR3 has 18 residues. The CDR3 spells CASSQGTNSGSWQETQYF. The DNA of the CDR3 is TGCGCCAGCAGCCAAGGGACAAATAGCGGGAGCTGGCAAGAGACCCAGTACTTC.

This clone was seen just once. In this CDR3 the conserved last residue, phenylalanine or tryptophan, is missing, so a read error is likely. The chain carries TRBV5-1 and TRBJ2-3; 14 positions match TRBD2. CDR1 is SGHRS, CDR2 YFSETQ, per germline. J gave up 5 bases and V 3 bases, and 5 bases lay outside the gene matches. The CDR3 is 16 amino acids. This CDR3 is CASSYGTSGGLDTQYL. The CDR3 region has the DNA TGCGCCAGCAGCTATGGGACTAGCGGGGGTTTAGATACGCAGTATCTT.

The rearrangement joins TRBV5-6 to TRBJ2-2; 10 nucleotides agree with TRBD2. In germline, CDR1 is SGHDT, CDR2 YYEEEE. The ends lost 4 bases at V and 4 bases at J; junction bases unmatched: 7. The CDR3 contains 16 residues. The CDR3 region has the DNA TGTGCCAGCAGCCCCGGGACTAGCGAGGTCACCGGGGAGCTGTTTTTT. This encodes CASSPGTSEVTGELFF.

Only a few counts were recorded for this clone. CDR3 sequence: CATSPGQGLVGYTF. In DNA form, the CDR3 reads TGTGCCACCTCGCCGGGACAGGGGTTGGTAGGCTACACCTTC. The chain uses TRBV15 and TRBJ1-2; the match to TRBD1 covers 10 bases. CDR1 is LNHNV, CDR2 YYDKDF, per germline (reference sequence). The CDR3 is made up of 14 amino acids. V shed 8 bases, J shed 8 bases, and the junction held 11 bases outside the gene matches.

The V and J genes are TRBV18 and TRBJ2-7; tentative D call: TRBD2 (5 bases). The length of the CDR3 is 15 residues. V lost 4 bases and J lost 4, with 17 bases in between. Germline V lookup: CDR1 KGHSH, CDR2 LQKENI. The CDR3 nucleotides are TGTGCCAGCTCACGAGGGCTGGCCCTTACGTACGAGCAGTACTTC. It encodes CASSRGLALTYEQYF. The full variable domain, with the rest looked up from reference TRBV18 and TRBJ2-7, is NAGVMQNPRHLVRRRGQEARLRCSPMKGHSHVYWYRQLPEEGLKFMVYLQKENIIDESGMPKERFSAEFPKEGPSILRIQQVVRGDSAAYFCASSRGLALTYEQYFGPGTRLTVT.

The genes are TRBV5-1 and TRBJ1-3, with TRBD1 matching over 8 bases. CDR3 length equals 17 residues. Looked up from germline, CDR1 is SGHRS and CDR2 is YFSETQ. V dropped 0 bases and J dropped 0; count of bases not matched to a gene: 5. CDR3 residues: CASSLGDRHPSGNTIYF. As DNA, the CDR3 is TGCGCCAGCAGCTTGGGGGACAGGCACCCCTCTGGAAACACCATATATTTT. Filled out from reference TRBV5-1 and TRBJ1-3, the complete variable domain reads KAGVTQTPRYLIKTRGQQVTLSCSPISGHRSVSWYQQTPGQGLQFLFEYFSETQRNKGNFPGRFSGRQFSNSRSEMNVSTLELGDSALYLCASSLGDRHPSGNTIYFGEGSWLTVV.

This sequence joins TRBV20-1 and TRBJ1-5, with D uncertain. V lost 3 bases and J lost 7, with 7 bases in between. The CDR3 totals 11 residues. Germline CDR1 is DFQATT and CDR2 is SNEGSKA (reference sequence). The CDR3 nucleotides are TGCAGTGCTAGTAGCGGGCAGCCCCAGCATTTT. Translating it yields CSASSGQPQHF.

The chain employs TRBV4-3 and TRBJ2-1; D gene unclear. In germline, CDR1 is LGHNA, CDR2 YSLEER. This CDR3 contains 13 residues. The V gene lost 3 bases and the J gene lost 8 bases, with 11 bases spanning the gap. The CDR3 here is CASSHRSRYEQFF. The CDR3 DNA follows: TGCGCCAGCAGCCATAGGTCTAGGTATGAGCAGTTCTTC.

The V gene is TRBV6-6, the J gene TRBJ1-3, with a weak D call TRBD1 (5 bases). The germline V gene encodes CDR1 MNHNY and CDR2 SVGAGI (reference sequence). The CDR3 consists of 14 residues. With 0 bases removed from V and 5 bases from J, the gap between germline ends came to 8 bases. In DNA form, the CDR3 reads TGTGCCAGCAGTTACTCGGCAGGGAGAAACACCATATATTTT. Translated: CASSYSAGRNTIYF.

The gene calls are TRBV7-9 and TRBJ2-1, with D perhaps matching TRBD2 (5 bases). Per the germline V gene, CDR1 is SEHNR and CDR2 is FQNEAQ (reference sequence). V was cut by 0 bases and J by 14 bases, with 14 bases left in between. The CDR3 contains 13 residues. The CDR3 is CASSLAAASHKFF. In nucleotides, the CDR3 is TGTGCCAGCAGCTTAGCGGCGGCTAGCCATAAGTTCTTC.

J is TRBJ2-5 and V is TRBV30, with 16 bases fitting TRBD2. The CDR3 length is 16 residues. Trimming at V came to 3 bases and at J to 5 bases, leaving 6 bases not matched to a gene. Germline V gene lookup returns CDR1 GTSNPN and CDR2 SVGIG (reference sequence). CDR3 in DNA: TGTGCCTGGAGGGGACTAGCGGGAGGGCCTTGGGAGACCCAGTACTTC. It translates to CAWRGLAGGPWETQYF.

The CDR3 DNA follows: TGTGCCAGCAGCCCAGGGGGGAATGAGCAGTTCTTC. Its translation: CASSPGGNEQFF. The chain links TRBV7-9 to TRBJ2-1; weak D call: TRBD1 (7 bases). Trimming left V 5 bases short and J 7 bases short, with 9 bases between. The CDR3 runs 12 residues. Germline-derived CDR1 and CDR2 are SEHNR and FQNEAQ (reference sequence).

This clone has a single count. One end of the junction is discordant with germline, which a read error may explain. The chain couples TRBV30 to TRBJ1-3; D possibly corresponds to TRBD1 (6 bases). Germline assignment: CDR1 GTSNPN and CDR2 SVGIG (reference sequence). CDR3 length: 15 residues. The chain's CDR3 is CAWSLGGQTRNTVYF. In DNA, the CDR3 is TGTGCCTGGAGTCTTGGAGGACAGACGCGAAACACCGTATATTTT.

The J gene is TRBJ1-1, the V gene TRBV19; D is perhaps TRBD1 (5 bases). V lost 5 bases and J lost 4, with 17 bases in between. The CDR3 covers 15 residues. The germline CDR1 and CDR2 sequences are LNHDA and SQIVND (reference sequence). The CDR3: CASSPGRGLGTEAFF. The CDR3 coding sequence is TGTGCCAGTAGTCCAGGTAGGGGACTGGGCACTGAAGCTTTCTTT.

Details on this clone: The junction does not match germline at one end; this may be a read error. The V gene is TRBV5-1, the J gene TRBJ2-3; tentatively, D is TRBD2 (7 bases). CDR1 is SGHRS and CDR2 is YFSETQ in the germline V gene. The CDR3 consists of 16 residues. CDR3 DNA: TGCGCCAGCAGGTTGGATGCGGGGGCAGCCGCAGATACGCAGTATTTT. Protein sequence: CASRLDAGAAADTQYF.

This rearrangement joins TRBV5-1 to TRBJ2-5; TRBD2 aligns across 9 bases. V was pared by 4 bases and J by 5 bases, with 15 bases of the junction left unmatched. Germline loops: CDR1 SGHRS, CDR2 YFSETQ. The CDR3 has 17 amino acids. The CDR3 nucleotides read TGCGCCAGCAGCGATGACTGGGGCGGGAGGGCCCGGGAGACCCAGTACTTC. Its translation: CASSDDWGGRARETQYF. Full variable domain (remainder filled in from reference TRBV5-1 and TRBJ2-5): KAGVTQTPRYLIKTRGQQVTLSCSPISGHRSVSWYQQTPGQGLQFLFEYFSETQRNKGNFPGRFSGRQFSNSRSEMNVSTLELGDSALYLCASSDDWGGRARETQYFGPGTRLLVL.

This clone was observed a single time. The chain links TRBV7-3 to TRBJ1-1; 8 bases match TRBD1. Per the germline V gene, CDR1 is SGHTA and CDR2 is FQGTGA. V shed 0 bases and J 1 base; nucleotides not matched to a gene: 7. This CDR3 region has 17 residues. The CDR3 coding sequence is TGTGCCAGCAGCTTAACATCCCAGGGGGCGGGGAACACTGAAGCTTTCTTT. It yields the protein CASSLTSQGAGNTEAFF.

The chain recombines TRBV5-8 with TRBJ2-5; D unclear. The CDR3 runs to 13 residues. CDR1 SGHTS and CDR2 YDEGEE come from the germline V gene. V was cut by 2 bases and J by 1 base, with 6 bases left in between. The CDR3 region has the DNA TGTGCCAGCAGCTTACAGTTCCAAGAGACCCAGTACTTC. Translation: CASSLQFQETQYF.

This clone was picked up a small number of times. The chain uses TRBV2 and TRBJ2-5; D gene ambiguous. In germline, CDR1 is SNHLY, CDR2 FYNNEI. Trimming pared 4 bases from V and 5 bases from J, leaving 5 bases between. This CDR3 contains 11 residues. CDR3 sequence (DNA): TGTGCCAGCAGTGCCGGGGAGACCCAGTACTTC. This gives the protein CASSAGETQYF.